Included here is one T cell receptor (beta chain) sequence, with context. Antigen: not known. V lost 2 bases, J lost 9 bases, and 6 bases stayed unmatched. CDR1 is MDHEN and CDR2 is SYDVKM in the germline V gene. The CDR3 totals 15 residues. Donors had no recently reported acute infections or vaccinations and were HIV-negative. There were only Caucasian adults among the donors, and all lived in Nashville, Tennessee. The sample belongs to a study of shared clonotypes between healthy human individuals. Across several immunoSEQ plates, the genomic DNA of each subset was split evenly. Only in-frame clones appear in the TCRdb table, and some are missing; sequencing was by immunoSEQ multiplex PCR. The sample shows about 450,000 clones, roughly 80% of them seen only once. General observations from the study: Sequencing depth was expected to influence donor clonotype sharing.

Sequenced: PBMCs. The sequence was collected from a woman aged 40 to 50 in good health. Some clones in this sample may be carry-over from other donors' samples. The genes are TRBV28 and TRBJ2-1; 11 bases line up with TRBD2. CDR3 residues: CASSLDSGRAGEQFF. CDR3 DNA sequence: TGTGCCAGCAGTTTAGATAGCGGGAGGGCTGGTGAGCAGTTCTTC.